What follows are 18 T cell receptor beta chains derived from one specimen sequenced in a study of blood T cell repertoires in COVID-19. Assay used: immunoSEQ multiplex PCR; TCRdb lists only in-frame clones, some missing. This sample has 140,000 to 150,000 clones, with 75% to 85% found just once. What was sequenced was peripheral blood. Receptors originate from a man between 60 and 70 years old with active or convalescent COVID-19.

A remark on this clone: The junction and the germline gene differ at one end; a read error may be behind it. V and J are TRBV28 and TRBJ2-1, with 8 bases fitting TRBD1. This CDR3 is built from 11 residues. Germline V lookup: CDR1 MDHEN, CDR2 SYDVKM. CDR3: CASSSDRAKLF. For the CDR3, the DNA is TGTGCCAGCAGTTCGGACAGGGCGAAGCTCTTC.

CDR3: CASSEGRTGELFF. CDR3 coding DNA: TGTGCCAGTAGTGAGGGTCGGACCGGGGAGCTGTTTTTT. The V call is TRBV19, the J call TRBJ2-2; weak D call: TRBD2 (5 bases). Germline CDR1 reads LNHDA; CDR2 reads SQIVND (reference sequence). The CDR3 sequence is 13 residues long. The ends were cut back, 5 bases at V and 5 bases at J, with 9 bases in the middle.

This sequence joins TRBV28 and TRBJ2-2, with D unclear. CDR3 length equals 13 residues. Trimming pared 7 bases from V and 2 bases from J, leaving 8 bases between. Per germline, CDR1 MDHEN and CDR2 SYDVKM. The CDR3 DNA reads TGTGCCAGCACCGAGACAAACACCGGGGAGCTGTTTTTT. Translation gives CASTETNTGELFF. Based on the CDR3 plus reference TRBV28 and TRBJ2-2, the full variable domain is DVKVTQSSRYLVKRTGEKVFLECVQDMDHENMFWYRQDPGLGLRLIYFSYDVKMKEKGDIPEGYSVSREKKERFSLILESASTNQTSMYLCASTETNTGELFFGEGSRLTVL.

The chain combines TRBV7-7 with TRBJ2-2; the D is unclear. The CDR3 is made up of 15 amino acids. The ends were cut back, 3 bases at V and 4 bases at J, with 12 bases in the middle. Germline values: CDR1 SSHAT, CDR2 FNYEAQ (reference sequence). DNA of the CDR3: TGTGCCAGCAGCTTGACAACCTCCGGCACCGGGGAGCTGTTTTTT. Translated: CASSLTTSGTGELFF.

V and J are TRBV5-1 and TRBJ2-5; 13 nucleotides agree with TRBD2. J was trimmed by 5 bases and V by 4 bases; bases with no gene match: 8. Germline lookup yields CDR1 SGHRS and CDR2 YFSETQ. The length of the CDR3 is 16 residues. The CDR3 loop reads CASSGTSGRAGETQYF. The CDR3 nucleotides are TGCGCCAGCAGCGGTACTAGCGGGAGGGCCGGGGAGACCCAGTACTTC.

The rearrangement links TRBV6-5 to TRBJ2-7; D is perhaps TRBD2 (6 bases). The CDR3 has 11 amino acids. V was clipped by 8 bases and J by 6 bases, with 11 bases between them. From germline, CDR1 is MNHEY and CDR2 SVGAGI. The CDR3 reads CASARGAEQYF. CDR3 sequence (DNA): TGTGCCAGCGCTCGCGGGGCCGAGCAGTACTTC.

This chain connects TRBV4-2 to TRBJ2-2; D is possibly TRBD1 (6 bases). This CDR3 contains 14 residues. The germline V gene has CDR1 LGHNA and CDR2 YNFKEQ. The V and J ends lost 4 bases and 7 bases respectively, with 13 bases between them. DNA of the CDR3: TGTGCCAGCAGCCTTTCAGGGGAAGGCGGGGAGCTGTTTTTT. Translated: CASSLSGEGGELFF.

The rearrangement joins TRBV7-3 to TRBJ2-3; perhaps TRBD1 as D (6 bases). The CDR3 is 13 amino acids. CDR1 SGHTA and CDR2 FQGTGA come from the germline V gene. V lost 5 bases and J 4 bases, leaving 10 bases between the germline ends. The CDR3 DNA reads TGTGCCAGCAGCGAACACAGGGCAGATACGCAGTATTTT. Protein product: CASSEHRADTQYF.

The chain combines TRBV7-7 with TRBJ2-3, with TRBD2 matching over 10 bases. The CDR3 runs 15 residues. The V gene end was trimmed by 3 bases and the J gene end by 0 bases; junction bases not matched to a gene: 0. CDR1 is SSHAT and CDR2 is FNYEAQ in the germline V gene (reference sequence). The CDR3, as DNA: TGTGCCAGCAGCTTGACTAGCGGGAGCACAGATACGCAGTATTTT. Its protein product is CASSLTSGSTDTQYF.

The chain recombines TRBV2 with TRBJ2-5; a possible D gene is TRBD1 (7 bases). The CDR3 loop spans 15 amino acids. V dropped 6 bases and J dropped 7 bases, with 21 bases sitting between them. Germline CDR1 is SNHLY and CDR2 is FYNNEI. The CDR3, as DNA: TGTGCCAGCAGCCTCGACAGGGACTCCCTGAGGACCCAGTACTTC. Translated: CASSLDRDSLRTQYF. Complete variable domain (other parts from reference TRBV2 and TRBJ2-5): EPEVTQTPSHQVTQMGQEVILRCVPISNHLYFYWYRQILGQKVEFLVSFYNNEISEKSEIFDDQFSVERPDGSNFTLKIRSTKLEDSAMYFCASSLDRDSLRTQYFGPGTRLLVL.

This chain links TRBV7-9 with TRBJ1-4, with D possibly matching TRBD1 (5 bases). The length of the CDR3 is 11 residues. The germline V and J ends were trimmed by 6 bases and 15 bases, with 14 bases remaining between them. CDR1 is SEHNR, CDR2 FQNEAQ, per germline (reference sequence). CDR3 region: CASSSQGLMFF. The CDR3, as DNA: TGTGCCAGCAGTTCCCAGGGTTTAATGTTTTTT. The whole variable domain, remainder taken from reference TRBV7-9 and TRBJ1-4, is DTGVSQNPRHKITKRGQNVTFRCDPISEHNRLYWYRQTLGQGPEFLTYFQNEAQLEKSRLLSDRFSAERPKGSFSTLEIQRTEQGDSAMYLCASSSQGLMFFGSGTQLSVL.

The V gene is TRBV2, the J gene TRBJ1-4; 8 bases fit TRBD1. V was clipped by 0 bases and J by 8 bases; unmatched bases: 2. The CDR3 has 14 residues. The germline V gene encodes CDR1 SNHLY and CDR2 FYNNEI. CDR3: CASSEATGDEKLFF. CDR3 sequence (DNA): TGTGCCAGCAGTGAAGCGACAGGGGACGAAAAACTGTTTTTT.

This rearrangement joins TRBV5-4 to TRBJ2-3, with D maybe TRBD2 (6 bases). This CDR3 is built from 14 residues. Germline-derived CDR1 and CDR2 are SGHNT and YYREEE (reference sequence). Trimming pared 5 bases from V and 10 bases from J, leaving 20 bases between. For the CDR3, the DNA is TGTGCCAGCAGGGAGGCCCCGGGGAGGTTGGCGCAGTATTTT. As protein: CASREAPGRLAQYF.

V and J are TRBV28 and TRBJ2-7; maybe TRBD1 (5 bases). Trimming took off 2 bases at V and 1 base at J, with 12 bases between the two ends. The CDR3 consists of 15 residues. From germline, CDR1 is MDHEN and CDR2 SYDVKM. CDR3 residues: CASSLLVGQSYEQYF. In DNA, the CDR3 is TGTGCCAGCAGTTTACTTGTAGGACAATCCTACGAGCAGTACTTC.

This clone was counted only a few times. This chain links TRBV27 with TRBJ1-5, with D perhaps TRBD1 (5 bases). The germline gives CDR1 MNHEY, CDR2 SMNVEV (reference sequence). This CDR3 has 15 residues. Trimming took 7 bases from V and 7 from J, leaving 20 bases between them. As DNA, the CDR3 is TGTGCCAGCACCCCGACTCAGGGTTCAGGCCAGCCCCAGCATTTT. Translated, it gives CASTPTQGSGQPQHF.

This chain links TRBV30 with TRBJ1-2; D possibly corresponds to TRBD1 (6 bases). The V end was cut by 1 base, the J end by 2 bases, with 20 bases between. Germline assignment: CDR1 GTSNPN and CDR2 SVGIG (reference sequence). The CDR3 covers 17 residues. CDR3 coding DNA: TGTGCCTGGAGTGCCCCCTTAGGGGGAAAGTTAAACTATGGCTACACCTTC. This sequence encodes CAWSAPLGGKLNYGYTF.

This chain connects TRBV6-5 to TRBJ1-2, with D unclear. The CDR3 runs to 12 residues. The V gene's germline CDR1 is MNHEY and CDR2 SVGAGI. Trimming took off 6 bases at V and 5 bases at J, with 10 bases between the two ends. CDR3 in DNA: TGTGCCAGCAGAGTAGGAGGATATGGCTACACCTTC. Encoded protein: CASRVGGYGYTF.

V and J are TRBV7-9 and TRBJ2-5; no definite D call. This CDR3 contains 16 residues. With 5 bases removed from V and 4 bases from J, the gap between germline ends came to 20 bases. Germline CDR1 SEHNR, CDR2 FQNEAQ (reference sequence). For the CDR3, the DNA is TGTGCCAGCAGCCTCGCCTCCGGATCCCAGGCAGAGACCCAGTACTTC. Translated, it gives CASSLASGSQAETQYF.